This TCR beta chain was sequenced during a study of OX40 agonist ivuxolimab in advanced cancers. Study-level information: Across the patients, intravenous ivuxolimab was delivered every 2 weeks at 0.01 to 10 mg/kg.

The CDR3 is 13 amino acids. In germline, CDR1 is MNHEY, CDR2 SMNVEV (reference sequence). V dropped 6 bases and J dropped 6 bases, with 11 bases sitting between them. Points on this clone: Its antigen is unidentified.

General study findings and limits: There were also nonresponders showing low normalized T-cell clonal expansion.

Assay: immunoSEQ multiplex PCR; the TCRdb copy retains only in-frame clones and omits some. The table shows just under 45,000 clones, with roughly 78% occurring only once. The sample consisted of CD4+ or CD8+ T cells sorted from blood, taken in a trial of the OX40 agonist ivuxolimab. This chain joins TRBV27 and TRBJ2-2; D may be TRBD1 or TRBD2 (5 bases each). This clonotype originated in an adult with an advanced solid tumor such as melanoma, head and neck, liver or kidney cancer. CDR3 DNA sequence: TGTGCCAGCAGCCACCGGGGACCCGGGGAGCTGTTTTTT. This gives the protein CASSHRGPGELFF.